This T cell receptor beta chain appears in the sequencing data of a study of blood T cell repertoires in COVID-19 (TCRdb year 2020). Concerning the study at large: Samples from collaborators originated in the United States, Italy and Spain and spanned both the acute and convalescent phases of COVID-19. The material from the prospective study consisted of cDNA or gDNA derived from T cells, B-cell-depleted T cells, or PBMCs. Subjects who had been exposed to COVID-19, were actively infected with it, or had recovered from it provided the deeply sampled blood TCRbeta repertoires that made up the dataset. The repertoires were made available in a free public database intended to serve as a resource for research on the immune response to SARS-CoV-2. The samples were drawn from the first 160 participants of the ongoing ImmuneRACE study and from 950 to 1,500 subjects provided by 6 global collaborators. Sample metadata almost always included a de-identified subject ID, COVID-19 status, age in years and sex. Where available, HLA class I and class II types were taken from metadata supplied by the sample provider and were not determined by assay-based typing. General findings and caveats noted by the study authors: The amount of clinical and demographic metadata varied by source and participant and was provided uncurated.

TCRbeta CDR3 regions were amplified from genomic DNA using the immunoSEQ Assay, a bias-controlled multiplex PCR. For the original study's pipeline: Nucleated cell counts per sample were estimated from amplification of reference gene primers within the assay. Sequence reads were collapsed and filtered to measure the absolute abundance of every unique TCRbeta CDR3 rearrangement. Productive Simpson clonality was computed per sample as the square root of Simpson's diversity index over productive rearrangements. What TCRdb holds here is the immuneACCESS table cut down to in-frame rearrangements. Part of the clones is not present; checked against another copy, under half of the missing clones reflect an unresolved V gene, and the others are unexplained. The DNA gave D and trimming, while V, J and clone size come from that table. The sample yields 100,000 or so clones; approximately 86% were counted once. The leading ten clones occupy 6.5% to 9% of the sample.

Comment on this clone: This receptor's antigen is unknown. The input lacks base qualities; no much larger clone sits a single base away.

Whole blood was collected in K2EDTA tubes by collaborating institutions according to the institutions' own protocols. For TCRbeta analysis, collaborator samples were shipped as frozen whole blood, as isolated PBMCs, or as DNA extracted from either sample type. For this chain, trimming is 5 bases at the V end and 2 bases at the J end, and the number of junction bases without a gene match is 16. Including cysteine and phenylalanine, the CDR3 has 18 amino acids. CDR3 DNA is the only sequence kept; it has 54 bases, read in frame from the first base. CDR1 and CDR2, per the germline V gene, are SGHAT and FQNNGV.

The sample consisted of peripheral blood. The chain links TRBV11-2 with TRBJ2-3, with 7 junctional bases fitting TRBD2. This TCR derives from a man between 60 and 75 years old with acute or convalescent COVID-19. The nucleotides read TGTGCCAGCAGCGGAAGGTCCGCGCGGGGGAGATACACAGATACGCAGTATTTT. This codes for CASSGRSARGRYTDTQYF.